Sequencing of this T cell receptor beta chain was carried out in a study of T cells in Graves' hyperthyroidism and ophthalmopathy. The CDR3 covers 14 residues. Looked up from germline, CDR1 is KGHSH and CDR2 is LQKENI. The J segment lost 0 bases and the V segment lost 4 bases, leaving 2 bases of the junction unmatched. RNA transcripts served as the template for amplifying TCR beta CDR3 regions. The primer set for the first-round RT-PCR of the TCR CDR3 was HTBI. One entry per CDR3 protein results from TCRdb running MiXCR on the multiplex PCR reads. Among about 200,000 distinct CDR3 sequences listed, less than 20% were seen once.

The rearrangement links TRBV18 to TRBJ1-2; 7 nucleotides align to TRBD1. The sequence derives from a woman between 45 and 60 years old with Graves' hyperthyroidism. Specimen: blood. CDR3 sequence (DNA): TGTGCCAGCTCACTGGACAGGTCTAACTATGGCTACACCTTC. Translation gives CASSLDRSNYGYTF.